This T cell receptor beta chain was recovered during a study of blood T cell repertoires in COVID-19. At the level of the study: PBMCs, B-cell-depleted T cells, or T cells were the source of the cDNA or gDNA that made up the material.

Individuals drawn from 20 to 25 US areas were roughly 18 to 89 years old. Among Cohort 3 donors, those recovered had two negative PCRs, clearance, or symptom resolution. Authors' methods: How many nucleated cells were present was estimated from reference gene primer amplification. Measured with immunoSEQ multiplex PCR; TCRdb has only the in-frame clones, and not every one. V and J calls and clone size are as listed in that table; D and trimming were resolved from the DNA. The table lists 400,000 to 450,000 clones, 85% to 90% of them singletons. This sequence originates from a man aged 25-45 years who had recovered from COVID-19. Specimen: PBMCs or T cells enriched from blood (not recorded which).

The CDR3 reads CASSLGFRETQYF. CDR3 DNA: TGCGCCAGCAGCTTGGGATTTAGAGAGACCCAGTACTTC. The chain has TRBV5-1 and TRBJ2-5; D remains ambiguous. Germline CDR1 SGHRS, CDR2 YFSETQ. The V and J ends lost 0 bases and 4 bases respectively, with 7 bases between them. The length of the CDR3 is 13 residues.